This T cell receptor (beta chain) was recovered during a study of T cell responses to AZD1222 COVID-19 vaccine. Study-wide results and limits: Donors, mostly white British, included more females; clonal diversity was possibly underestimated. Spike regions recognized by vaccine-associated CD4 TCRs spanned the protein, led by 160-218 and 743-854. Among those given AZD1222, only 6 or 7 were seropositive at baseline.

Sequencing used immunoSEQ multiplex PCR; TCRdb keeps in-frame clones, though not all of them. The sample comprises about 130,000 clones, approximately 85% of which are singletons, and 3.5% to 5% rests with the top ten. As to this clone: The antigen is undetermined.

V lost 0 bases and J lost 4, with 15 bases in between. Looked up from germline, CDR1 is ENHRY and CDR2 is SYGVKD. The CDR3 is 16 residues long. The sequence was collected from an adult who received the AZD1222 COVID-19 vaccine. The genes are TRBV10-3 and TRBJ1-2; D is unclear. The material sequenced was peripheral blood, taken 28 days after the second AZD1222 dose. This CDR3 is CAISESAAATSYGYTF. The CDR3, as DNA: TGTGCCATCAGTGAGTCGGCGGCCGCGACTTCCTATGGCTACACCTTC.